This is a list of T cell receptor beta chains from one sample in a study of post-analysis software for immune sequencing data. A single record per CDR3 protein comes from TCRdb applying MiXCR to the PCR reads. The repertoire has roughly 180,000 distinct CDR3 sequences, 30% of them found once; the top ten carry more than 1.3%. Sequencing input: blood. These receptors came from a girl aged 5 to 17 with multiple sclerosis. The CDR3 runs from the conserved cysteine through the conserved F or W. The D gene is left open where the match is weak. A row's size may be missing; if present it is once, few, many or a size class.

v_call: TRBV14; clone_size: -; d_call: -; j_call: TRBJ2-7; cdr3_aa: CASSQEGTGTYGDYEQYF; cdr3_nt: TGTGCCAGCAGCCAAGAAGGGACGGGGACTTACGGGGACTACGAGCAGTACTTC
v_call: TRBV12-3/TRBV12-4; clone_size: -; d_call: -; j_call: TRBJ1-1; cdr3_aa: CASSLTPWGSKTEAFF; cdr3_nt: TGTGCCAGCAGTCTAACCCCATGGGGCAGTAAGACTGAAGCTTTCTTT
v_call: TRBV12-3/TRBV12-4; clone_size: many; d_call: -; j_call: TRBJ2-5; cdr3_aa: CASTISGVETQYF; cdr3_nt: TGTGCCAGCACTATTAGTGGGGTTGAGACCCAGTACTTC
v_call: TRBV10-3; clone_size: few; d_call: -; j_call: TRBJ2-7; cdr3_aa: CAISGGGEGYEQYF; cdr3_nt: TGTGCCATCAGTGGCGGAGGGGAAGGCTACGAGCAGTACTTC
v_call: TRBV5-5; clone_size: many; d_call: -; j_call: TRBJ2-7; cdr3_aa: CASSLAGGFYEQYF; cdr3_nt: TGTGCCAGCAGCTTGGCCGGGGGATTCTACGAGCAGTACTTC
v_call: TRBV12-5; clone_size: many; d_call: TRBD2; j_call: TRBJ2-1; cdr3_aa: CASGSGKTSGGDEQFF; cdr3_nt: TGTGCTAGTGGTTCCGGTAAGACTAGCGGTGGGGATGAGCAGTTCTTC
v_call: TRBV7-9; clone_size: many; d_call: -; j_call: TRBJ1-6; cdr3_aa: CASSATGNSPLHF; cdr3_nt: TGTGCCAGCAGCGCAACAGGGAACTCACCCCTCCACTTT
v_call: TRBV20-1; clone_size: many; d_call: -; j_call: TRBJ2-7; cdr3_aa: CSARIGYEQYF; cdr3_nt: TGCAGTGCTAGAATAGGATACGAGCAGTACTTC
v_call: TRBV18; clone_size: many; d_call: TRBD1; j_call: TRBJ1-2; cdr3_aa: CASSPSGQGRDGYTF; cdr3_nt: TGTGCCAGCTCACCCAGCGGACAGGGGAGAGATGGCTACACCTTC
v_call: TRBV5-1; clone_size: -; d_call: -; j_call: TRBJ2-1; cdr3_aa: CASSVTQGLPNSNEQFF; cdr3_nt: TGCGCCAGCAGCGTGACGCAAGGACTACCTAACTCCAATGAGCAGTTCTTC
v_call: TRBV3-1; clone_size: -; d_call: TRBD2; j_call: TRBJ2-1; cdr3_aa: CASSQDLAASGRGGEQFF; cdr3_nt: TGTGCCAGCAGCCAAGATCTAGCGGCTAGCGGGAGAGGGGGTGAGCAGTTCTTC
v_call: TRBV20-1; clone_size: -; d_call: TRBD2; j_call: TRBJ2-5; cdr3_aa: CSAREGQGGRWETQYF; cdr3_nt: TGCAGTGCTAGAGAAGGACAAGGCGGGAGATGGGAGACCCAGTACTTC
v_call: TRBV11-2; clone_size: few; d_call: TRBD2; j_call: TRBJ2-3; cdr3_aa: CASSGLAGVANTQYF; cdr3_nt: TGTGCCAGCAGCGGACTAGCGGGAGTTGCGAATACGCAGTATTTT
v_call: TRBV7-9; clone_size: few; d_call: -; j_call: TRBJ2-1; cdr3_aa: CASTPQETAYNEQFF; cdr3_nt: TGTGCCAGCACCCCTCAAGAGACTGCATACAATGAGCAGTTCTTC
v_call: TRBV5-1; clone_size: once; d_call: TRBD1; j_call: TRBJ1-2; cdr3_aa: CASSPGPGQGDGYTF; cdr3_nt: TGCGCCAGCAGCCCGGGCCCGGGACAGGGCGATGGCTACACCTTC
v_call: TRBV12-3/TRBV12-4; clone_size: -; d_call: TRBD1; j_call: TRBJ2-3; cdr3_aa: CASSLADREGPTWERTDTQYF; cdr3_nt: TGTGCCAGCAGTTTAGCGGACAGGGAAGGCCCCACTTGGGAGCGCACAGATACGCAGTATTTT
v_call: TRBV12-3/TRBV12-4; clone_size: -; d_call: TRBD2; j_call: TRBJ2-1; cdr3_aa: CASSSFLAGDNNEQFF; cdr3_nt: TGTGCCAGCAGTTCATTCCTAGCGGGGGACAACAATGAGCAGTTCTTC
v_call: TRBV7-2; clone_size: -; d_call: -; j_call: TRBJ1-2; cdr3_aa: CASSPVADCGYTF; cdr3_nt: TGTGCCAGCAGCCCCGTAGCTGACTGTGGCTACACCTTC